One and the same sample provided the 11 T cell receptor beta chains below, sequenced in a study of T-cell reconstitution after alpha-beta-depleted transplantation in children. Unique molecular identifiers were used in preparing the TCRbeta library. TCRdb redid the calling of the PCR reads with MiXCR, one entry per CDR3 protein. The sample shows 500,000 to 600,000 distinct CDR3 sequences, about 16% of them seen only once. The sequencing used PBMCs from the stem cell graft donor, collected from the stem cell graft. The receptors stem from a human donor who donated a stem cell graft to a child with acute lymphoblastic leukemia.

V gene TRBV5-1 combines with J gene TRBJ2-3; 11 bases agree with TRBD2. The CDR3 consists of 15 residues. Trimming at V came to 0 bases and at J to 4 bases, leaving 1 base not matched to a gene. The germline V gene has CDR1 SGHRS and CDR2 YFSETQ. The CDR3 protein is CASSLALAGADTQYF. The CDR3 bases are TGCGCCAGCAGCTTGGCACTAGCGGGAGCAGATACGCAGTATTTT.

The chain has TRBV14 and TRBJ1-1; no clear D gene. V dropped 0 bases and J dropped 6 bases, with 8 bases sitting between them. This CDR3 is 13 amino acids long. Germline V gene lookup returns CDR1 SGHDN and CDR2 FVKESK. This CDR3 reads CASSQELAPEAFF. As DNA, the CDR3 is TGTGCCAGCAGCCAAGAACTGGCCCCTGAAGCTTTCTTT.

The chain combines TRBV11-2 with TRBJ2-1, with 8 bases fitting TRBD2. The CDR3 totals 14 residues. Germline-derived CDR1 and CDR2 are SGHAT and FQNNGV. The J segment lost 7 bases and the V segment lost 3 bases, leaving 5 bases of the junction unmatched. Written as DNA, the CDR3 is TGTGCCAGCAGCTTGGAGACTAGCGCAAATGAGCAGTTCTTC. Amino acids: CASSLETSANEQFF. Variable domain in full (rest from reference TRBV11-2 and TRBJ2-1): EAGVAQSPRYKIIEKRQSVAFWCNPISGHATLYWYQQILGQGPKLLIQFQNNGVVDDSQLPKDRFSAERLKGVDSTLKIQPAKLEDSAVYLCASSLETSANEQFFGPGTRLTVL.

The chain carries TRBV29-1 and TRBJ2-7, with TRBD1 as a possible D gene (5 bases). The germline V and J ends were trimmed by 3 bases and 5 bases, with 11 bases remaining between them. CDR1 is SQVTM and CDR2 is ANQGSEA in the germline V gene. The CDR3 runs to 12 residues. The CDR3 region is CSVESGINEQYF. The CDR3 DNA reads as TGCAGCGTTGAGTCAGGGATCAACGAGCAGTACTTC.

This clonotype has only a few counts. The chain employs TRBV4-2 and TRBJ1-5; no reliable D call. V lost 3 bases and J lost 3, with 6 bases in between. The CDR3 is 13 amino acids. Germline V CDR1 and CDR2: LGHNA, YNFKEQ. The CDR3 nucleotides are TGTGCCAGCAGCCAGGGGATCAATCAGCCCCAGCATTTT. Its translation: CASSQGINQPQHF.

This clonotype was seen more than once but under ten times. CDR3 bases: TGCGCCAGCAGTCAGGGACAGGGTCAAGCAGGGGAGCTGTTTTTT. This sequence encodes CASSQGQGQAGELFF. This chain links TRBV23-1 with TRBJ2-2; 9 nucleotides align to TRBD1. TRBV23-1 is given ORF status, its function remaining uncertain. The CDR3 is 15 residues long. Trimming cost V 3 bases and J 8 bases; bases outside gene matches: 7.

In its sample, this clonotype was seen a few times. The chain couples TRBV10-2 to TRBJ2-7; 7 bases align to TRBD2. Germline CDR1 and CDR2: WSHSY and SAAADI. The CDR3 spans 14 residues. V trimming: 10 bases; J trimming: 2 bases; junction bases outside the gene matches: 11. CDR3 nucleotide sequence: TGCGCCACTCGGGGAGCGGGGACGGCCTACGAGCAGTACTTC. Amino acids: CATRGAGTAYEQYF.

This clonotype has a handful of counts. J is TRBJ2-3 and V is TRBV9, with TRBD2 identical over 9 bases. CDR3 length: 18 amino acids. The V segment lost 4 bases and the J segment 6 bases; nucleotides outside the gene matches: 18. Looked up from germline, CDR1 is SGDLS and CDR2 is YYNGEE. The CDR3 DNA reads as TGTGCCAGCAGCCCGTCGACTAGCGGCACAACCGGGGGGGATACGCAGTATTTT. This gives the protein CASSPSTSGTTGGDTQYF.

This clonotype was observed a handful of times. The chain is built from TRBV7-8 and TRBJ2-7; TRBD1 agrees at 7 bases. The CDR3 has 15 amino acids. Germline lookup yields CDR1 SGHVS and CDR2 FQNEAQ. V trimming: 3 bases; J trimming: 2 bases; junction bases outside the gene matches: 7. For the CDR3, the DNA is TGTGCCAGCAGCTTGCGAAGGGGGCGAACCTACGAGCAGTACTTC. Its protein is CASSLRRGRTYEQYF. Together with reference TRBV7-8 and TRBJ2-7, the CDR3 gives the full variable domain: GAGVSQSPRYKVAKRGQDVALRCDPISGHVSLFWYQQALGQGPEFLTYFQNEAQLDKSGLPSDRFFAERPEGSVSTLKIQRTQQEDSAVYLCASSLRRGRTYEQYFGPGTRLTVT.

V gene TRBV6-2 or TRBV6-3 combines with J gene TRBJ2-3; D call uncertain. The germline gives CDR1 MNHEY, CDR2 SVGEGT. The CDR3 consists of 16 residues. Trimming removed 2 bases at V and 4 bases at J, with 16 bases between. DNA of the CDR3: TGTGCCAGCAGTTACAGCTTGGGTGGCGCTCCAGATACGCAGTATTTT. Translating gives CASSYSLGGAPDTQYF.

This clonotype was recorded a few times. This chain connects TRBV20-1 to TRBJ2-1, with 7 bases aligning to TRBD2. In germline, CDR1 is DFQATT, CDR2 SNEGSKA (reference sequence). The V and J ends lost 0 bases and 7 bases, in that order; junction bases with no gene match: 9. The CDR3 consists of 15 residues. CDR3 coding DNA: TGCAGTGCTAGAGATATAGGCGGGAGTTTGAATGAGCAGTTCTTC. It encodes CSARDIGGSLNEQFF.